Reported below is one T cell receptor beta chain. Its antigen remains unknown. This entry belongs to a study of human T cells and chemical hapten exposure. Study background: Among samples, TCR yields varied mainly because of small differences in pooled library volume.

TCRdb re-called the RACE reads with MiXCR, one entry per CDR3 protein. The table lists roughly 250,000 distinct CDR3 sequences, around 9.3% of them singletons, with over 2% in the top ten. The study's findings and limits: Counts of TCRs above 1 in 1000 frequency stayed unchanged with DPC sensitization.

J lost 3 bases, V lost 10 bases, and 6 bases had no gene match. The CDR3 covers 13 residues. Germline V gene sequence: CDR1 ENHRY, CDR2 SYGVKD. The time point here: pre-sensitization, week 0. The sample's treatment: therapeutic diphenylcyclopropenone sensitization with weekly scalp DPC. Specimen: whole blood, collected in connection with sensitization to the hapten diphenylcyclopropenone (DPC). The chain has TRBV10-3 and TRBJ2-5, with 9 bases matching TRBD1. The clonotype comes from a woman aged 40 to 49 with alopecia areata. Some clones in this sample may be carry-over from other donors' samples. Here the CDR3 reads CATADRGKETQYF. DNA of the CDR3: TGTGCCACGGCGGACAGGGGCAAAGAGACCCAGTACTTC.